This T cell receptor (beta chain) originates from a study of vaccination effects on CD4 cells after COVID-19. Study overall: Either the BNT162b2 or mRNA-1273 vaccine was given to participants in two doses.

Germline lookup yields CDR1 LGHNA and CDR2 YNFKEQ. The germline V and J ends were trimmed by 2 bases and 1 base, with 8 bases remaining between them. This CDR3 has 14 residues. Viral peptide pool expansion of antigen-specific CD4+ T cells preceded sequencing in the ViraFEST assay. CD4+ T cell isolation took place after nine to eleven days of culture. Each vaccine recipient was nucleocapsid antibody negative and had no prior SARS-CoV-2 infection. PBMC cultures contained 1.8 million or so cells per well, 7.5 to 10 IU/ml IL-2 and roughly 9.5 ug/ml peptides. As regards this clone: The antigen is not known.

The assay was immunoSEQ multiplex PCR, and TCRdb's table has in-frame clones only and misses some. In the table there are about 55,000 clones, roughly 70% of which are singletons. The sample was CD4+ T cells from PBMCs cultured with SARS-CoV-2 spike peptides, taken before COVID-19 vaccination. The rearrangement links TRBV4-2 to TRBJ1-2; no clear D gene. The TCR was taken from a human donor who received a COVID-19 vaccine. The CDR3 DNA follows: TGTGCCAGCAGCCAACCGGACGGTAACTATGGCTACACCTTC. Amino acid sequence: CASSQPDGNYGYTF.